These 20 T cell receptor beta chains were sequenced from one sample in a study of T cell responses to AZD1222 COVID-19 vaccine. Clones were sequenced by immunoSEQ multiplex PCR, and TCRdb holds only the in-frame ones, with some missing. The sample includes 120,000 to 150,000 clones, 88% of them seen just once. The input for sequencing was peripheral blood, taken on day 0 of AZD1222 vaccination. The receptors were sampled from an adult in good health.

The chain has TRBV15 and TRBJ1-2; D ambiguous. The CDR3 runs 14 residues. Trimming removed 0 bases from V and 7 bases from J, with 12 bases in between. Germline CDR1 is LNHNV and CDR2 is YYDKDF (reference sequence). The CDR3 region is CATSRDLVSVGYTF. CDR3 nucleotides: TGTGCCACCAGCAGAGATCTGGTGTCGGTTGGCTACACCTTC.

The chain links TRBV4-3 to TRBJ2-1; D is possibly TRBD1 (6 bases). This CDR3 is 13 amino acids long. Germline V gene data show CDR1 as LGHNA and CDR2 as YSLEER. V lost 4 bases, J lost 10 bases, and 14 bases lay in between. CDR3 in DNA: TGCGCCAGCAGCCTCGGACAGTTCAACGAGCAGTTCTTC. Translated, it gives CASSLGQFNEQFF.

The rearrangement links TRBV5-1 to TRBJ1-1; perhaps TRBD1 as D (5 bases). V lost 4 bases and J 3 bases, leaving 19 bases between the germline ends. The CDR3 spans 16 residues. CDR1 is SGHRS, CDR2 YFSETQ, per germline. CDR3 in DNA: TGCGCCAGCAGCCCAATAGGGCAGGGTACGGACACTGAAGCTTTCTTT. Encoded protein: CASSPIGQGTDTEAFF.

The gene calls are TRBV7-3 and TRBJ2-1; D might be TRBD2 (6 bases). CDR1 is SGHTA and CDR2 is FQGTGA in the germline V gene. V lost 1 base and J 4 bases, leaving 8 bases between the germline ends. This CDR3 spans 14 amino acids. The CDR3 loop is CASSLSGRYNEQFF. CDR3 sequence (DNA): TGTGCCAGCAGCTTAAGTGGGAGGTACAATGAGCAGTTCTTC.

The chain has TRBV14 and TRBJ2-3, with D tentatively TRBD2 (5 bases). CDR1 is SGHDN, CDR2 FVKESK, per germline. The CDR3 contains 18 residues. Between the trimmed V and J ends, which lost 1 base and 2 bases, there was a span of 19 bases. CDR3 loop: CASSQVSLWERTTDTQYF. The CDR3 bases are TGTGCCAGCAGCCAAGTATCTCTGTGGGAGCGGACCACAGATACGCAGTATTTT.

The J gene is TRBJ1-1, the V gene TRBV28; no clear D gene. Germline-derived CDR1 and CDR2 are MDHEN and SYDVKM. The CDR3 consists of 12 residues. Deletions cut 2 bases from V and 8 bases from J, with 9 bases between. The CDR3 sequence is CASSLPTEEAFF. CDR3 in DNA: TGTGCCAGCAGTTTACCCACAGAAGAAGCTTTCTTT.

The V and J genes are TRBV2 and TRBJ1-6; possible D gene TRBD1, 5 bases. The CDR3 length is 13 residues. Germline CDR1 SNHLY, CDR2 FYNNEI. Trimming left V 8 bases short and J 7 bases short, with 12 bases between. The CDR3 loop reads CASSQDNNSPLHF. The CDR3 DNA is TGTGCCAGCTCCCAGGACAACAATTCACCCCTCCACTTT.

V gene TRBV27 combines with J gene TRBJ2-3; 12 bases are shared with TRBD2. V lost 7 bases, J lost 6 bases, and 23 bases stayed unmatched. CDR1 is MNHEY, CDR2 SMNVEV, per germline (reference sequence). The CDR3 covers 20 residues. The CDR3 DNA follows: TGTGCCAGCACCCATATGTCCGGGACTAGCGGGCTACAGCACCTGGATACGCAGTATTTT. Translation: CASTHMSGTSGLQHLDTQYF.

The chain carries TRBV11-3 and TRBJ2-5; the match to TRBD1 covers 10 bases. Germline assignment: CDR1 SGHNT and CDR2 YENEEA. Losses at the gene ends were 8 bases for V and 3 bases for J; bases not matched to a gene: 6. The CDR3 extends over 14 amino acids. The DNA for the CDR3 is TGTGCCAGCTACTCCGGGACAGGGGAAGAGACCCAGTACTTC. Its translation: CASYSGTGEETQYF.

The rearrangement uses TRBV11-3 and TRBJ1-6; TRBD1 might be the D (5 bases). V was shortened by 1 base and J by 5 bases, with 12 bases between the two germline ends. The V gene's germline CDR1 is SGHNT and CDR2 YENEEA. The CDR3 extends over 16 amino acids. CDR3 region: CASSLGGRPDNSPLHF. CDR3 nucleotide sequence: TGTGCCAGCAGCTTAGGGGGGAGGCCGGATAATTCACCCCTCCACTTT.

This clone was recorded only once. The chain recombines TRBV9 with TRBJ1-4; no clear D gene. The CDR3 covers 16 residues. Germline V gene lookup returns CDR1 SGDLS and CDR2 YYNGEE. Trimming stripped 0 bases from V and 0 bases from J, with 9 bases between. The CDR3 DNA is TGTGCCAGCAGCGTAGAGCATGCTCCAACTAATGAAAAACTGTTTTTT. Protein: CASSVEHAPTNEKLFF.

This sequence joins TRBV19 and TRBJ1-2; 8 bases are a match to TRBD1. This CDR3 comprises 15 residues. Germline V lookup: CDR1 LNHDA, CDR2 SQIVND (reference sequence). V lost 5 bases, J lost 3 bases, and 8 bases stayed unmatched. CDR3: CASSPGPGGDYGYTF. The CDR3 nucleotides read TGTGCCAGTAGTCCAGGGCCAGGGGGCGACTATGGCTACACCTTC.

V and J are TRBV2 and TRBJ2-1, with 13 bases identical to TRBD2. The CDR3 runs to 16 residues. Germline values: CDR1 SNHLY, CDR2 FYNNEI. J lost 6 bases, V lost 1 base, and 3 bases had no gene match. The CDR3 DNA sequence: TGTGCCAGCAGTGAAGGACTAGCGGGAGGTACCAATGAGCAGTTCTTC. This encodes CASSEGLAGGTNEQFF.

The genes are TRBV12-3 or TRBV12-4 and TRBJ2-7, with D perhaps assigned TRBD1 or TRBD2 (5 bases each). V was pared by 5 bases and J by 5 bases, with 10 bases between. The CDR3 covers 12 residues. The CDR3 coding sequence is TGTGCCAGCAGTCCTTCGGGACACGAGCAGTACTTC. Its protein is CASSPSGHEQYF.

This clone has at least ten counts. This chain joins TRBV30 and TRBJ1-2, with a weak D call TRBD1 (6 bases). The V gene lost 4 bases and the J gene lost 4 bases, with 10 bases spanning the gap. The CDR3 has 12 amino acids. Per germline, CDR1 GTSNPN and CDR2 SVGIG (reference sequence). The CDR3 region has the DNA TGTGCCTGGATTGGGACACCCTATGGCTACACCTTC. Its protein product is CAWIGTPYGYTF.

J is TRBJ2-5 and V is TRBV4-3; the D is unclear. V was trimmed by 2 bases and J by 2 bases, leaving 12 bases between them. Germline CDR1 is LGHNA and CDR2 is YSLEER. The CDR3 is 15 amino acids. The DNA for the CDR3 is TGCGCCAGCAGCCAACATCCCCGGGCACAAGAGACCCAGTACTTC. It codes for CASSQHPRAQETQYF.

The table lists this clone with a few counts. The V gene is TRBV18, the J gene TRBJ1-5, with no clear D. CDR3 length equals 14 residues. Germline V gene data show CDR1 as KGHSH and CDR2 as LQKENI. The V end lost 6 bases, the J end lost 1 base, and 10 bases lay between the germline ends. CDR3 residues: CASSPSGSNQPQHF. Written as DNA, the CDR3 is TGTGCCAGCTCGCCGAGTGGGAGCAATCAGCCCCAGCATTTT. Looking up the rest from reference TRBV18 and TRBJ1-5 gives the full variable domain: NAGVMQNPRHLVRRRGQEARLRCSPMKGHSHVYWYRQLPEEGLKFMVYLQKENIIDESGMPKERFSAEFPKEGPSILRIQQVVRGDSAAYFCASSPSGSNQPQHFGDGTRLSIL.

The rearrangement links TRBV4-3 to TRBJ1-1; D gene ambiguous. The germline V gene has CDR1 LGHNA and CDR2 YSLEER. The CDR3 runs 15 residues. Trimming removed 1 base at V and 1 base at J, with 10 bases between. CDR3 protein: CASSQAGPANTEAFF. The CDR3 DNA follows: TGCGCCAGCAGCCAAGCAGGACCGGCGAACACTGAAGCTTTCTTT.

The J gene is TRBJ1-3, the V gene TRBV7-2; TRBD1 matches 11 bases. With V trimmed by 5 bases and J by 4 bases, 13 bases remained unmatched. The CDR3 has 18 residues. Germline CDR1 reads SGHTA; CDR2 reads FQGNSA. The CDR3 region has the DNA TGTGCCAGCAGCCCCGGACAGGGGGCAAATCTGATCGGAAACACCATATATTTT. Translation: CASSPGQGANLIGNTIYF.

The chain carries TRBV15 and TRBJ2-2; tentatively, D is TRBD1 (5 bases). Germline assignment: CDR1 LNHNV and CDR2 YYDKDF (reference sequence). The CDR3 runs to 15 residues. With 0 bases removed from V and 5 bases from J, the gap between germline ends came to 10 bases. The CDR3 loop is CATSRDRVKTGELFF. The CDR3 DNA reads as TGTGCCACCAGCAGAGACAGGGTCAAAACCGGGGAGCTGTTTTTT.